This passage covers 27 T cell receptor beta chains from one sample sequenced in a study of blood T cell repertoires in COVID-19. Clones were read by immunoSEQ multiplex PCR, and TCRdb kept only the in-frame ones, dropping some. This sample has about 250,000 clones; roughly 80% occur once, and the top ten carry 5%. What was sequenced was PBMCs or T cells enriched from blood (not recorded which). The receptors shown here come from a man between 40 and 49 years old who had been exposed to COVID-19.

This clone was recorded once. The chain employs TRBV18 and TRBJ2-5; D is possibly TRBD1 (6 bases). The CDR3 length is 14 residues. The V and J ends lost 3 bases and 3 bases respectively, with 11 bases between them. Germline values: CDR1 KGHSH, CDR2 LQKENI. The CDR3 reads CASSPGQREETQYF. In nucleotides, the CDR3 is TGTGCCAGCTCACCTGGACAGAGAGAAGAGACCCAGTACTTC.

CDR3 sequence: CASSTSGTVNSPLHF. The CDR3 nucleotides are TGTGCCAGCAGTACCTCCGGGACAGTTAATTCACCCCTCCACTTT. The chain carries TRBV27 and TRBJ1-6; 7 bases agree with TRBD1. The CDR3 spans 15 residues. Germline V CDR1 and CDR2: MNHEY, SMNVEV (reference sequence). V shed 5 bases and J 6 bases; nucleotides not matched to a gene: 7.

The rearrangement links TRBV30 to TRBJ2-1, with D perhaps TRBD1 (7 bases). The CDR3 has 14 residues. The V gene's germline CDR1 is GTSNPN and CDR2 SVGIG (reference sequence). Trimming left V 3 bases short and J 5 bases short, with 14 bases between. This CDR3 is CAWRAGQPNNEQFF. In DNA, the CDR3 is TGTGCCTGGAGGGCGGGACAGCCAAACAATGAGCAGTTCTTC. Looking up the rest from reference TRBV30 and TRBJ2-1 gives the full variable domain: SQTIHQWPATLVQPVGSPLSLECTVEGTSNPNLYWYRQAAGRGLQLLFYSVGIGQISSEVPQNLSASRPQDRQFILSSKKLLLSDSGFYLCAWRAGQPNNEQFFGPGTRLTVL.

V is TRBV14 and J is TRBJ1-2; D is unresolved. V was shortened by 3 bases and J by 7 bases, with 9 bases between the two germline ends. This CDR3 has 12 residues. The germline CDR1 and CDR2 sequences are SGHDN and FVKESK. As DNA, the CDR3 is TGTGCCAGCAGCCATCGGGGTTCTGGCTACACCTTC. Its translation: CASSHRGSGYTF. The entire variable domain, with the rest obtained from reference TRBV14 and TRBJ1-2, is as follows: EAGVTQFPSHSVIEKGQTVTLRCDPISGHDNLYWYRRVMGKEIKFLLHFVKESKQDESGMPNNRFLAERTGGTYSTLKVQPAELEDSGVYFCASSHRGSGYTFGSGTRLTVV.

This clone was seen a few times. The chain couples TRBV18 to TRBJ1-2; 9 nucleotides agree with TRBD1. Trimming cost V 6 bases and J 6 bases; bases outside gene matches: 5. The CDR3 loop spans 13 amino acids. CDR1 and CDR2 from the germline V gene are KGHSH and LQKENI. The CDR3 is CASSPRDRDGYTF. CDR3 nucleotides: TGTGCCAGCTCTCCCCGGGACAGGGATGGCTACACCTTC. Drawing the rest from reference TRBV18 and TRBJ1-2, the complete variable domain is NAGVMQNPRHLVRRRGQEARLRCSPMKGHSHVYWYRQLPEEGLKFMVYLQKENIIDESGMPKERFSAEFPKEGPSILRIQQVVRGDSAAYFCASSPRDRDGYTFGSGTRLTVV.

This clone showed up many times. V is TRBV7-9 and J is TRBJ2-7, with 7 bases aligning to TRBD2. This CDR3 has 13 amino acids. The germline V gene encodes CDR1 SEHNR and CDR2 FQNEAQ (reference sequence). V dropped 8 bases and J dropped 1; count of bases not matched to a gene: 5. The CDR3 sequence is CASGGRGSYEQYF. CDR3 in DNA: TGTGCCAGCGGCGGGAGAGGGTCCTACGAGCAGTACTTC.

V is TRBV19 and J is TRBJ2-3; no clear D. The CDR3 is made up of 18 amino acids. Trimming pared 0 bases from V and 2 bases from J, leaving 18 bases between. The germline V gene encodes CDR1 LNHDA and CDR2 SQIVND (reference sequence). CDR3 sequence (DNA): TGTGCCAGTAGTATAGATCCCCTTTTGCGGAGTTACACAGATACGCAGTATTTT. Residues: CASSIDPLLRSYTDTQYF.

The rearrangement links TRBV7-8 to TRBJ2-1; TRBD2 matches at 13 bases. Germline V gene data show CDR1 as SGHVS and CDR2 as FQNEAQ. The CDR3 sequence is 17 residues long. J gave up 1 base and V 5 bases, and 5 bases lay outside the gene matches. The CDR3 DNA reads as TGTGCCAGCAGCAAGGGACTAGCGGGGAGGTCCTACAATGAGCAGTTCTTC. Its translation is CASSKGLAGRSYNEQFF.

CDR3 protein: CASSRRGDRAGEQYF. DNA for the CDR3: TGCGCCAGCAGTAGGCGGGGGGACCGAGCGGGCGAGCAGTACTTC. V gene TRBV5-1 combines with J gene TRBJ2-7, with 8 nucleotides matching TRBD2. Trimming took 5 bases from V and 6 from J; bases not matched to a gene: 13. Germline V gene lookup returns CDR1 SGHRS and CDR2 YFSETQ. The CDR3 runs 15 residues.

The rearrangement links TRBV15 to TRBJ1-4; a possible D gene is TRBD1 (5 bases). Germline-derived CDR1 and CDR2 are LNHNV and YYDKDF (reference sequence). This CDR3 is 15 amino acids long. The V gene lost 4 bases and the J gene lost 4 bases, with 13 bases spanning the gap. The chain's CDR3 is CATSTKGHGNEKLFF. Here the CDR3 DNA reads TGTGCCACCAGCACCAAGGGGCATGGTAATGAAAAACTGTTTTTT.

The chain carries TRBV7-2 and TRBJ2-7; D may be TRBD2 (6 bases). V was pared by 5 bases and J by 2 bases, with 13 bases between. Germline loops: CDR1 SGHTA, CDR2 FQGNSA. The CDR3 has 14 residues. The DNA of the CDR3 is TGTGCCAGCAGCCTCAATGGCGGGACCTACGAGCAGTACTTC. Protein sequence: CASSLNGGTYEQYF.

V gene TRBV7-8 combines with J gene TRBJ1-1, with TRBD1 as a possible D gene (6 bases). Trimming left V 2 bases short and J 11 bases short, with 18 bases between. Germline assignment: CDR1 SGHVS and CDR2 FQNEAQ. CDR3 size: 14 residues. CDR3 region: CASSLSSQAQGAFF. CDR3 DNA sequence: TGTGCCAGCAGCTTAAGTTCACAGGCACAGGGCGCTTTCTTT.

The genes are TRBV2 and TRBJ2-3; 7 bases agree with TRBD2. V lost 6 bases, J lost 2 bases, and 11 bases stayed unmatched. Germline loops: CDR1 SNHLY, CDR2 FYNNEI. The CDR3 runs 16 residues. CDR3 region: CASREGLAGLTDTQYF. The CDR3 nucleotides are TGTGCCAGCAGGGAGGGATTAGCGGGTCTCACAGATACGCAGTATTTT.

This chain links TRBV18 with TRBJ1-1; D is unclear. Trimming cost V 5 bases and J 3 bases, with 4 bases left between them. Germline CDR1 reads KGHSH; CDR2 reads LQKENI. The CDR3 runs to 11 residues. In DNA, the CDR3 is TGTGCCAGCTCAGTCGACACTGAAGCTTTCTTT. Its translation: CASSVDTEAFF.

V is TRBV7-2 and J is TRBJ2-1; D ambiguous. With 7 bases removed from V and 4 bases from J, the gap between germline ends came to 17 bases. The CDR3 spans 15 residues. CDR1 is SGHTA and CDR2 is FQGNSA in the germline V gene. This CDR3 is CASTIPSVRYNEQFF. In DNA, the CDR3 is TGTGCCAGCACTATCCCATCAGTCAGGTACAATGAGCAGTTCTTC.

The chain carries TRBV2 and TRBJ1-5; D not certain. CDR1 is SNHLY, CDR2 FYNNEI, per germline. V lost 6 bases and J 7 bases, leaving 10 bases between the germline ends. The CDR3 consists of 12 residues. Here the CDR3 DNA reads TGTGCCAGCAGCCACGAGGTGCAGCCCCAGCATTTT. It translates to CASSHEVQPQHF.

This clone appeared a few times. This rearrangement joins TRBV10-1 to TRBJ2-2; D is undetermined. In germline, CDR1 is WNHNN, CDR2 SYGVQD (reference sequence). V was pared by 2 bases and J by 1 base, with 5 bases between. The CDR3 consists of 14 residues. CDR3: CASSEAGNTGELFF. Here the CDR3 DNA reads TGCGCCAGCAGTGAGGCCGGGAACACCGGGGAGCTGTTTTTT.

V usage is TRBV9 and J usage is TRBJ2-1; 10 positions match TRBD1. CDR1 is SGDLS, CDR2 YYNGEE, per germline. The J segment lost 7 bases and the V segment lost 2 bases, leaving 9 bases of the junction unmatched. CDR3 length equals 16 residues. Here the CDR3 reads CASSVQPGTGVNEQFF. DNA for the CDR3: TGTGCCAGCAGCGTCCAACCAGGGACAGGGGTAAATGAGCAGTTCTTC.

CDR3 bases: TGTGCCAGCAGCTTGTTGTCACAGGGAAACACTGAAGCTTTCTTT. It encodes CASSLLSQGNTEAFF. The rearrangement joins TRBV5-8 to TRBJ1-1; a weak D match, TRBD1 (6 bases). Trimming shortened V by 1 base and J by 2 bases, and 12 bases separated the two germline ends. Germline lookup yields CDR1 SGHTS and CDR2 YDEGEE. The CDR3 runs 15 residues.

This chain uses TRBV7-9 with TRBJ2-3; D unresolved. Germline assignment: CDR1 SEHNR and CDR2 FQNEAQ (reference sequence). Trimming shortened V by 1 base and J by 1 base, and 12 bases separated the two germline ends. The CDR3 runs to 16 residues. This CDR3 reads CASSLESIRGTDTQYF. CDR3 sequence (DNA): TGTGCCAGCAGCTTAGAGAGCATCCGGGGCACAGATACGCAGTATTTT. Combining the CDR3 with reference TRBV7-9 and TRBJ2-3 gives the whole variable domain DTGVSQNPRHKITKRGQNVTFRCDPISEHNRLYWYRQTLGQGPEFLTYFQNEAQLEKSRLLSDRFSAERPKGSFSTLEIQRTEQGDSAMYLCASSLESIRGTDTQYFGPGTRLTVL.

The chain joins TRBV29-1 to TRBJ2-1; 8 bases line up with TRBD1. This CDR3 has 15 residues. The J segment lost 3 bases and the V segment lost 2 bases, leaving 6 bases of the junction unmatched. Germline V gene lookup returns CDR1 SQVTM and CDR2 ANQGSEA. The CDR3 loop reads CSVEQGAKHYNEQFF. Written as DNA, the CDR3 is TGCAGCGTTGAACAGGGGGCCAAACACTACAATGAGCAGTTCTTC.

This clone was seen a single time. V and J are TRBV7-9 and TRBJ1-5, with D hard to call. The CDR3 spans 13 residues. The V end lost 3 bases, the J end lost 7 bases, and 10 bases lay between the germline ends. The germline gives CDR1 SEHNR, CDR2 FQNEAQ (reference sequence). CDR3 bases: TGTGCCAGCAGCTTGGGAGGAATGCAGCCCCAGCATTTT. Translating it yields CASSLGGMQPQHF.

This clone was detected only a few times. CDR3 in DNA: TGTGCCAGCAGCTTAGGAGGGGTCGGAAACACCATATATTTT. This codes for CASSLGGVGNTIYF. V is TRBV7-3 and J is TRBJ1-3, with D perhaps matching TRBD1 (5 bases). Germline V lookup: CDR1 SGHTA, CDR2 FQGTGA. The germline V and J ends were trimmed by 2 bases and 4 bases, with 9 bases remaining between them. This CDR3 is 14 amino acids long.

The rearrangement joins TRBV19 to TRBJ2-2; D is ambiguous. Germline-derived CDR1 and CDR2 are LNHDA and SQIVND (reference sequence). CDR3 length: 14 amino acids. Between the trimmed V and J ends, which lost 4 bases and 3 bases, there was a span of 9 bases. In DNA form, the CDR3 reads TGTGCCAGTAGTAGAACGTCGGACACCGGGGAGCTGTTTTTT. This codes for CASSRTSDTGELFF.

The V gene is TRBV7-3, the J gene TRBJ1-6; 7 positions match TRBD1. The CDR3 extends over 14 amino acids. V trimming: 5 bases; J trimming: 7 bases; junction bases outside the gene matches: 5. The V gene's germline CDR1 is SGHTA and CDR2 FQGTGA. The CDR3 loop is CASSPGTANSPLHF. CDR3 sequence (DNA): TGTGCCAGCAGCCCCGGGACAGCGAATTCACCCCTCCACTTT.

This clone occurred a few times. The chain recombines TRBV6-5 with TRBJ1-1, with D maybe TRBD1 (6 bases). Germline values: CDR1 MNHEY, CDR2 SVGAGI. V lost 2 bases and J 1 base, leaving 8 bases between the germline ends. The length of the CDR3 is 14 residues. The CDR3 spells CASSYMTGNTEAFF. For the CDR3, the DNA is TGTGCCAGCAGTTACATGACAGGGAACACTGAAGCTTTCTTT.

Worth noting for this clone: At one end, the junction sequence differs from germline, possibly due to a read error. V and J are TRBV19 and TRBJ2-7; 9 positions match TRBD2. Germline assignment: CDR1 LNHDA and CDR2 SQIVND (reference sequence). The CDR3 totals 14 residues. In DNA form, the CDR3 reads TGTGCCAGTAGTATAGATCCCATTAGCGGGAGTTTGGACTTC. Its protein is CASSIDPISGSLDF.